Presented here are 20 T cell receptor beta chains from one specimen sequenced in a study of blood T cell repertoires in COVID-19. Some clones are missing from TCRdb's copy, which holds only in-frame ones; the method was immunoSEQ multiplex PCR. The table records tens of thousands of clones, around 90% of them present only once. Source material: peripheral blood. The receptor source for this set is a man aged 45-65 years with acute or convalescent COVID-19.

This rearrangement joins TRBV13 to TRBJ2-1; tentative D call: TRBD1 (5 bases). CDR1 and CDR2 from the germline V gene are PRHDT and FYEKMQ (reference sequence). V lost 3 bases and J 8 bases, leaving 26 bases between the germline ends. CDR3 length: 18 amino acids. In DNA form, the CDR3 reads TGTGCCAGCAGCTTTGGGGAATTATGGGGCGCCATAGGGGATGAGCAGTTCTTC. Its protein is CASSFGELWGAIGDEQFF. Complete variable domain (other parts from reference TRBV13 and TRBJ2-1): AAGVIQSPRHLIKEKRETATLKCYPIPRHDTVYWYQQGPGQDPQFLISFYEKMQSDKGSIPDRFSAQQFSDYHSELNMSSLELGDSALYFCASSFGELWGAIGDEQFFGPGTRLTVL.

The V call is TRBV7-6, the J call TRBJ2-1; D is undetermined. CDR1 SGHVS and CDR2 FNYEAQ come from the germline V gene. Trimming left V 2 bases short and J 1 base short, with 3 bases between. This CDR3 comprises 13 residues. Here the CDR3 DNA reads TGTGCCAGCAGCTTATCGTCCTACAATGAGCAGTTCTTC. This encodes CASSLSSYNEQFF. The variable domain in full, completed from reference TRBV7-6 and TRBJ2-1, reads GAGVSQSPRYKVTKRGQDVALRCDPISGHVSLYWYRQALGQGPEFLTYFNYEAQQDKSGLPNDRFSAERPEGSISTLTIQRTEQRDSAMYRCASSLSSYNEQFFGPGTRLTVL.

This chain links TRBV27 with TRBJ1-5; D is unclear. Germline loops: CDR1 MNHEY, CDR2 SMNVEV (reference sequence). The V end lost 6 bases, the J end lost 0 bases, and 12 bases lay between the germline ends. CDR3 size: 15 residues. CDR3 DNA: TGTGCCAGCAGGTTAGGAGGTTATAGCAATCAGCCCCAGCATTTT. It translates to CASRLGGYSNQPQHF.

The chain couples TRBV6-5 to TRBJ2-3, with 11 bases matching TRBD2. The V gene end was trimmed by 6 bases and the J gene end by 4 bases; junction bases not matched to a gene: 3. Looked up from germline, CDR1 is MNHEY and CDR2 is SVGAGI. This CDR3 region has 14 residues. The CDR3: CASRSSGGPDTQYF. The CDR3 region has the DNA TGTGCCAGCAGGTCTAGCGGGGGGCCAGATACGCAGTATTTT.

The chain uses TRBV4-1 and TRBJ2-7; 12 bases fit TRBD1. V shed 1 base and J 5 bases; nucleotides not matched to a gene: 12. The germline V gene encodes CDR1 MGHRA and CDR2 YSYEKL. The CDR3 loop spans 18 amino acids. DNA of the CDR3: TGCGCCAGCAGCCAAGCGGTCCTGACCGGGACAGGGGGCAACGAGCAGTACTTC. It specifies CASSQAVLTGTGGNEQYF.

V is TRBV5-5 and J is TRBJ2-3, with D tentatively TRBD1 (6 bases). There are 14 residues in the CDR3. Germline V gene sequence: CDR1 SGHKS, CDR2 YYEKEE (reference sequence). The CDR3: CATRDTHGGDTQYF. DNA of the CDR3: TGTGCTACCAGGGACACACACGGCGGAGATACGCAGTATTTT.

This sequence joins TRBV7-2 and TRBJ2-5, with a weak D call TRBD2 (7 bases). V was shortened by 5 bases and J by 4 bases, with 14 bases between the two germline ends. Germline V gives CDR1 SGHTA, CDR2 FQGNSA. CDR3 length: 14 residues. The CDR3 reads CASSQGGAGETQYF. CDR3 in DNA: TGTGCCAGCAGCCAAGGGGGGGCCGGAGAGACCCAGTACTTC.

CDR3 region: CASSSVRLGGNTEAFF. For the CDR3, the DNA is TGTGCCAGCAGTTCTGTTCGATTGGGGGGGAACACTGAAGCTTTCTTT. This chain joins TRBV6-2 or TRBV6-3 and TRBJ1-1; weak D call: TRBD1 (5 bases). Germline V gene sequence: CDR1 MNHEY, CDR2 SVGEGT. This CDR3 comprises 16 residues. Trimming took off 4 bases at V and 1 base at J, with 16 bases between the two ends.

This clone has just one count. The gene calls are TRBV20-1 and TRBJ1-2; no clear D gene. The CDR3 covers 13 residues. Germline V lookup: CDR1 DFQATT, CDR2 SNEGSKA (reference sequence). Trimming removed 3 bases at V and 9 bases at J, with 17 bases between. Here the CDR3 reads CSASSGLVGSYTF. DNA of the CDR3: TGCAGTGCTAGTAGCGGGCTCGTTGGAAGCTACACCTTC.

The V and J genes are TRBV18 and TRBJ1-3; 9 nucleotides line up with TRBD1. Trimming cost V 2 bases and J 3 bases; bases outside gene matches: 2. The germline V gene has CDR1 KGHSH and CDR2 LQKENI. The CDR3 is made up of 15 amino acids. This chain's CDR3 is CASSPGTGIGNTIYF. In DNA, the CDR3 is TGTGCCAGCTCACCAGGGACAGGGATTGGAAACACCATATATTTT.

Here the CDR3 DNA reads TGTGCCAGCAGCCGCAGGGTCCAGGAGACCCAGTACTTC. Translating it yields CASSRRVQETQYF. The rearrangement uses TRBV7-8 and TRBJ2-5; D is perhaps TRBD1 (5 bases). The V end was cut by 5 bases, the J end by 5 bases, with 12 bases between. CDR1 is SGHVS and CDR2 is FQNEAQ in the germline V gene. The CDR3 is 13 amino acids.

The V call is TRBV6-5, the J call TRBJ1-2; possibly TRBD1 for D (5 bases). Per the germline V gene, CDR1 is MNHEY and CDR2 is SVGAGI. The CDR3 sequence is 12 residues long. The V end was cut by 8 bases, the J end by 4 bases, with 11 bases between. This CDR3 reads CASGGGAYGYTF. DNA for the CDR3: TGTGCCAGCGGAGGAGGGGCCTATGGCTACACCTTC.

The J gene is TRBJ1-3, the V gene TRBV28, with D possibly matching TRBD1 (6 bases). Germline CDR1 MDHEN, CDR2 SYDVKM. The V gene lost 6 bases and the J gene lost 0 bases, with 12 bases spanning the gap. CDR3 length: 15 residues. CDR3 sequence (DNA): TGTGCCAGCAGCTCAACAGGGAGCTCTGGAAACACCATATATTTT. Translation gives CASSSTGSSGNTIYF.

This clone showed up just once. The chain is built from TRBV27 and TRBJ2-3, with TRBD1 matching over 11 bases. The germline V gene has CDR1 MNHEY and CDR2 SMNVEV (reference sequence). The CDR3 is made up of 15 amino acids. V shed 4 bases, J shed 4 bases, and the junction held 4 bases outside the gene matches. The CDR3 loop reads CASSWGQGGADTQYF. CDR3 DNA sequence: TGTGCCAGCAGTTGGGGACAGGGGGGCGCAGATACGCAGTATTTT.

This chain uses TRBV18 with TRBJ1-2; TRBD1 is a possible D gene (5 bases). CDR3 length: 16 amino acids. Trimming pared 0 bases from V and 0 bases from J, leaving 11 bases between. Germline V gene sequence: CDR1 KGHSH, CDR2 LQKENI. CDR3 coding DNA: TGTGCCAGCTCACCACCGGTGTCCAGGGCTAACTATGGCTACACCTTC. Its protein product is CASSPPVSRANYGYTF.

V and J are TRBV7-3 and TRBJ1-2; 9 positions agree with TRBD1. This CDR3 contains 13 residues. With 3 bases clipped from V and 6 bases from J, the junction kept 2 bases outside the gene matches. Germline CDR1 SGHTA, CDR2 FQGTGA. The chain's CDR3 is CASSLTGGDGYTF. DNA of the CDR3: TGTGCCAGCAGCTTGACAGGGGGGGATGGCTACACCTTC. Full variable domain (outside the CDR3, taken from reference TRBV7-3 and TRBJ1-2): GAGVSQTPSNKVTEKGKYVELRCDPISGHTALYWYRQSLGQGPEFLIYFQGTGAADDSGLPNDRFFAVRPEGSVSTLKIQRTERGDSAVYLCASSLTGGDGYTFGSGTRLTVV.

The chain recombines TRBV25-1 with TRBJ2-3; D might be TRBD1 (6 bases). Germline V gene data show CDR1 as MGHDK and CDR2 as SYGVNS. The V gene lost 2 bases and the J gene lost 2 bases, with 11 bases spanning the gap. The CDR3 covers 15 residues. The CDR3 here is CASSEGGGPTDTQYF. The CDR3 nucleotides are TGTGCCAGCAGTGAAGGTGGGGGCCCCACAGATACGCAGTATTTT.

The V and J genes are TRBV11-3 and TRBJ2-2; TRBD2 agrees at 7 bases. Germline lookup yields CDR1 SGHNT and CDR2 YENEEA. The CDR3 is 15 amino acids. The V and J ends lost 1 base and 4 bases, in that order; junction bases with no gene match: 3. CDR3 amino acids: CASSLARGGTGELFF. In nucleotides, the CDR3 is TGTGCCAGCAGCTTAGCCCGCGGGGGCACCGGGGAGCTGTTTTTT.

The V call is TRBV7-9, the J call TRBJ2-1, with D perhaps matching TRBD2 (6 bases). Germline CDR1 is SEHNR and CDR2 is FQNEAQ (reference sequence). Trimming pared 4 bases from V and 4 bases from J, leaving 23 bases between. This CDR3 region has 18 residues. The chain's CDR3 is CASSSGSGGTSEYNEQFF. The CDR3, as DNA: TGTGCCAGCAGCTCAGGTAGCGGAGGGACTTCCGAGTACAATGAGCAGTTCTTC.

The chain is built from TRBV18 and TRBJ1-3; D ambiguous. This CDR3 has 16 residues. Per germline, CDR1 KGHSH and CDR2 LQKENI. Trimming removed 4 bases at V and 0 bases at J, with 13 bases between. DNA for the CDR3: TGTGCCAGCTCACGTAACGGGGATAACTCTGGAAACACCATATATTTT. Its translation is CASSRNGDNSGNTIYF.